The rows below give T cell receptor beta chains drawn from one sample of a study of neoadjuvant anti-PD-1 for oral cavity cancer. Clones were read by immunoSEQ multiplex PCR, and TCRdb kept only the in-frame ones, dropping some. The sample shows about 15,000 clones, 36% of them seen only once. Sequenced here: tumor tissue, sampled after nivolumab (anti-PD-1) treatment. The origin of the receptors is a person aged 35-80 years with oral cavity squamous cell carcinoma. Both conserved end residues are part of each CDR3. A D gene is named only where the DNA matches it firmly. Size values are once, few and many counts, or a class for expanded clones, and some rows have none.

. | TRBJ1-2 | TRBV10-2 | few | CASSESAGWDGYTF | TGCGCCAGCAGTGAGTCTGCAGGATGGGATGGCTACACCTTC
. | TRBJ2-7 | TRBV11-1 | few | CASSPEGLRGEQYF | TGTGCCAGCAGCCCGGAGGGCCTACGGGGCGAGCAGTACTTC
TRBD1 | TRBJ1-1 | TRBV4-2 | . | CASSASGGRDEAFF | TGTGCCAGCAGCGCCTCAGGGGGAAGAGATGAAGCTTTCTTT
. | TRBJ2-3 | TRBV5-5 | . | CASSLDRPSTDTQYF | TGTGCCAGCAGCTTGGACAGGCCTAGCACAGATACGCAGTATTTT
. | TRBJ2-2 | TRBV6-1 | . | CASSGGRVTGELFF | TGTGCCAGCAGTGGAGGCAGGGTCACCGGGGAGCTGTTTTTT
. | TRBJ1-2 | TRBV7-8 | medium-sized | CASSLGDGYTF | TGTGCCAGCAGCTTAGGTGATGGCTACACCTTC
TRBD1 | TRBJ1-4 | TRBV5-4 | . | CASSPTGTNEKLFF | TGTGCCAGCAGCCCGACAGGGACTAATGAAAAACTGTTTTTT
. | TRBJ2-7 | TRBV27 | few | CASSLSARVPAYEQYF | TGTGCCAGCAGCTTAAGCGCCCGAGTTCCCGCCTACGAGCAGTACTTC
TRBD2 | TRBJ2-1 | TRBV29-1 | . | CTSSGGGDEQFF | TGCACCTCTAGCGGGGGGGGCGATGAGCAGTTCTTC
. | TRBJ1-6 | TRBV9 | . | CASSVVADYNSPLHF | TGTGCCAGCAGCGTAGTGGCAGATTATAATTCACCCCTCCACTTT
TRBD1 | TRBJ1-6 | TRBV5-1 | few | CASSWGTGVDSPLHF | TGCGCCAGCAGCTGGGGGACAGGGGTGGATTCACCCCTCCACTTT
. | TRBJ1-6 | TRBV27 | . | CASSWQAGNNSPLHF | TGTGCCAGCAGCTGGCAGGCGGGTAATAATTCACCCCTCCACTTT
TRBD2 | TRBJ2-3 | TRBV5-1 | . | CASSLRPGGTDTQYF | TGCGCCAGCAGTTTAAGACCGGGGGGGACAGATACGCAGTATTTT
TRBD2 | TRBJ2-1 | TRBV7-9 | . | CASSPHPLAGARSYNEQFF | TGTGCCAGCAGCCCCCATCCCTTAGCGGGGGCCCGCTCCTACAATGAGCAGTTCTTC
. | TRBJ2-5 | TRBV6-5 | many | CASSYQRQETQYF | TGTGCCAGCAGTTACCAGCGACAAGAGACCCAGTACTTC
TRBD2 | TRBJ2-7 | TRBV11-2 | few | CASSLGTSGAYEQYF | TGTGCCAGCAGCTTAGGGACTAGCGGGGCGTACGAGCAGTACTTC
. | TRBJ2-5 | TRBV10-3 | medium-sized | CAISGDNQETQYF | TGTGCCATCAGTGGGGACAACCAAGAGACCCAGTACTTC
. | TRBJ1-1 | TRBV19 | few | CASTTGNTEAFF | TGTGCCAGCACAACAGGGAACACTGAAGCTTTCTTT
. | TRBJ1-4 | TRBV4-2 | . | CASSPNPGVTNEKLFF | TGTGCCAGCAGCCCCAACCCAGGGGTAACTAATGAAAAACTGTTTTTT
TRBD1 | TRBJ2-4 | TRBV5-4 | . | CASSGDRVNIQYF | TGTGCCAGCAGCGGGGACAGGGTAAACATTCAGTACTTC
TRBD1 | TRBJ1-5 | TRBV19 | . | CASSTGGFNQPQHF | TGTGCCAGTAGTACAGGGGGCTTTAATCAGCCCCAGCATTTT
. | TRBJ1-2 | TRBV19 | . | CASSKDLRGYTF | TGTGCCAGTAGTAAGGACCTTCGGGGCTACACCTTC
TRBD2 | TRBJ2-1 | TRBV6-6 | . | CASSWASGGAEQFF | TGTGCCAGCAGTTGGGCTAGCGGGGGGGCGGAGCAGTTCTTC
TRBD1 | TRBJ1-1 | TRBV2 | . | CASRTGGSGYTEAFF | TGTGCCAGCAGGACAGGGGGCTCAGGGTATACTGAAGCTTTCTTT
. | TRBJ2-1 | TRBV5-6 | . | CASSLYGGANTHNEQFF | TGTGCCAGCAGCTTGTATGGGGGCGCGAACACACACAATGAGCAGTTCTTC
. | TRBJ1-1 | TRBV7-2 | . | CASSLGHTNTEAFF | TGTGCCAGCAGCTTAGGGCACACGAACACTGAAGCTTTCTTT